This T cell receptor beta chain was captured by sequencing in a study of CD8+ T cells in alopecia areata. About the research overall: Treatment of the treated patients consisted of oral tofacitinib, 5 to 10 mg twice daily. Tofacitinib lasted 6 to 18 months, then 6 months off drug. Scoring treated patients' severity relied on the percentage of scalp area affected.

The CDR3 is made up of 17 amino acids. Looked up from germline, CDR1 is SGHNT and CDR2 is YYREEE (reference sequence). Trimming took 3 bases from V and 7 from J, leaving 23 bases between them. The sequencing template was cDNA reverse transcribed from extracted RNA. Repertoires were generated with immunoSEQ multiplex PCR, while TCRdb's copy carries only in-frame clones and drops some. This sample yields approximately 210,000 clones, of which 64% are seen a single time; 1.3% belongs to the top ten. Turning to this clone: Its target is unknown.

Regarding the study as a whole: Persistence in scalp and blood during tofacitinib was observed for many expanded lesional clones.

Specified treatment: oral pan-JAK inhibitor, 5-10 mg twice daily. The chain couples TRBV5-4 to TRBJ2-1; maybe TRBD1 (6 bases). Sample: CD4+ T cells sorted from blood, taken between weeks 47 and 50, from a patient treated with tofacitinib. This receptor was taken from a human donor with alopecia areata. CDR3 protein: CASSSAQKGVETNEQFF. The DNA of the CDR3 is TGTGCCAGCAGCTCTGCTCAGAAGGGGGTGGAAACGAATGAGCAGTTCTTC.